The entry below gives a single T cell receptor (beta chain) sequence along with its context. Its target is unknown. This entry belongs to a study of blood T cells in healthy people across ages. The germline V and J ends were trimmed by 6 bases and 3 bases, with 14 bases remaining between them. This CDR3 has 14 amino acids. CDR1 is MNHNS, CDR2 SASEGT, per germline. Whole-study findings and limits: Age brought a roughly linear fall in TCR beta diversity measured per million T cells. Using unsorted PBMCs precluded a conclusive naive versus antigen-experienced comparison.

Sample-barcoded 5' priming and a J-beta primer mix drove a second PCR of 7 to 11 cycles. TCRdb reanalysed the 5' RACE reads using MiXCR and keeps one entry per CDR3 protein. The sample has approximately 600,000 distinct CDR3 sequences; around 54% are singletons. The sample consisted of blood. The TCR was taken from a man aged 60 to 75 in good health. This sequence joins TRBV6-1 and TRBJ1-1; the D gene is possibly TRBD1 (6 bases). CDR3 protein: CASSGQSGDTEAFF. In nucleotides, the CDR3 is TGTGCCAGCAGCGGACAGTCCGGCGACACTGAAGCTTTCTTT.